This entry features one T cell receptor beta chain sequence. This entry is derived from a study of blood T cell repertoires in COVID-19. As for the study in general: Donors in the United States, Italy and Spain gave samples during acute or convalescent COVID-19.

Original methodology: Amplification with reference gene primers provided the estimates of nucleated cell counts. The table came from immunoSEQ multiplex PCR; TCRdb's copy has only in-frame clones and leaves some out. D and trimming come from the DNA, and the V and J calls and clone size come from that table. The repertoire consists of some 130,000 clones, with about 88% occurring once and the leading ten covering roughly 3.7%. Germline V lookup: CDR1 MNHEY, CDR2 SVGAGI. Trimming removed 7 bases at V and 5 bases at J, with 15 bases between. The CDR3 runs 14 residues. The specimen was peripheral blood. The chain joins TRBV6-5 to TRBJ2-4, with D maybe TRBD1 (6 bases). This receptor was identified in a man between 45 and 60 years old with active COVID-19. Written as DNA, the CDR3 is TGTGCCAGCACCAAAAACAGGGATGAAAACATTCAGTACTTC. Its translation: CASTKNRDENIQYF.